This T cell receptor beta chain was identified during a study of blood T cell repertoires in COVID-19. About the research overall: Sites in the United States, Italy and Spain provided acute and convalescent COVID-19 samples. T cells, B-cell-depleted T cells, or PBMCs supplied cDNA or gDNA.

CDR3 length: 15 residues. Germline lookup yields CDR1 SGHTA and CDR2 FQGNSA. Trimming took 5 bases from V and 6 from J; bases not matched to a gene: 11. As handled by the study authors: Estimation of nucleated cell counts relied on the amplification of reference gene primers. TCRdb's table, derived via immunoSEQ multiplex PCR, lists solely in-frame clones and lacks some. That table furnishes V, J and clone size, whereas the DNA furnished D and trimming. Of about 160,000 clones listed, around 92% are singletons. The chain has TRBV7-2 and TRBJ1-2; 8 positions match TRBD1. Sequencing was done on a sample of peripheral blood. This clonotype originated in a man in his sixties with acute or convalescent COVID-19. CDR3 sequence reads: CASSTWTGKFDGYTF. CDR3 in DNA: TGTGCCAGCAGCACGTGGACAGGGAAGTTTGATGGCTACACCTTC.